A selection of T cell receptor beta chains follows, all from one sample in a study of T cell repertoires in cytomegalovirus infection. TCRdb passed the reads through MiXCR, listing each CDR3 protein once. The repertoire holds approximately 500,000 distinct CDR3 sequences, roughly 12% seen once, with more than 8.5% in the top ten. Sequenced input: PBMCs. The receptors were gathered from a human donor in good health (CMV status not recorded). Some clones in this sample may be carry-over from other donors' samples. Each CDR3 is given with its conserved first and last residue.

j_call: TRBJ1-3
v_call: TRBV19
cdr3_aa: CASSMTDSGNTIYF

j_call: TRBJ1-5
v_call: TRBV20-1
cdr3_aa: CSARDNTQPQHF

j_call: TRBJ2-7
v_call: TRBV29-1
cdr3_aa: CSVGSGRGTYEQYF

j_call: TRBJ1-5
v_call: TRBV6-5
cdr3_aa: CASRDSRRGYQPQHF

j_call: TRBJ1-4
v_call: TRBV7-9
cdr3_aa: CASSRRDRGSNEKLFF

j_call: TRBJ2-5
v_call: TRBV7-8
cdr3_aa: CASSLQQGRVETQYF

j_call: TRBJ2-3
v_call: TRBV12-3/TRBV12-4
cdr3_aa: CATGTLGADTQYF

j_call: TRBJ1-5
v_call: TRBV19
cdr3_aa: CASSSLDRPINQPQHF

j_call: TRBJ2-2
v_call: TRBV11-2
cdr3_aa: CAAGGARTGELFF

j_call: TRBJ2-7
v_call: TRBV12-3/TRBV12-4
cdr3_aa: CASSLNSPSSGEQYF

j_call: TRBJ1-4
v_call: TRBV19
cdr3_aa: CASSIDRTATNEKLFF

j_call: TRBJ1-2
v_call: TRBV29-1
cdr3_aa: CSVGTGTRYGYTF

j_call: TRBJ2-5
v_call: TRBV2
cdr3_aa: CASIFTGKETQYF

j_call: TRBJ1-5
v_call: TRBV6-1
cdr3_aa: CASSPRQEGQPQHF

j_call: TRBJ1-5
v_call: TRBV10-3
cdr3_aa: CAISEGQGQPQHF

j_call: TRBJ2-7
v_call: TRBV2
cdr3_aa: CASSELAGSYEQYF

j_call: TRBJ2-2
v_call: TRBV4-2
cdr3_aa: CASSPASSNTGELFF

j_call: TRBJ2-1
v_call: TRBV6-2/TRBV6-3
cdr3_aa: CASSYGPLAASSYNEQFF

j_call: TRBJ1-5
v_call: TRBV7-6
cdr3_aa: CASSLDPGVGQPQHF

j_call: TRBJ2-2
v_call: TRBV7-2
cdr3_aa: CASSSYRVTGELFF

j_call: TRBJ1-1
v_call: TRBV10-3
cdr3_aa: CAISDVNTEAFF

j_call: TRBJ2-3
v_call: TRBV11-3
cdr3_aa: CASSSGSGDTQYF

j_call: TRBJ1-1
v_call: TRBV7-3
cdr3_aa: CASSLDQNTEAFF

j_call: TRBJ2-1
v_call: TRBV11-2
cdr3_aa: CASSLGWQVNEQFF

j_call: TRBJ2-1
v_call: TRBV11-2
cdr3_aa: CASSLAFAGSYNEQFF

j_call: TRBJ2-1
v_call: TRBV6-1
cdr3_aa: CASSSRDRGANEQFF